The sample holds a few counts of the clone carrying this T cell receptor (beta chain). Its antigen is not known. The sample comes from a study of T-cell reconstitution after alpha-beta-depleted transplantation in children. Preparing the TCRbeta library involved the use of unique molecular identifiers. TCRdb re-derived calls from the PCR reads in MiXCR, one entry per CDR3 protein. The sample shows just over 950,000 distinct CDR3 sequences, about 26% of them seen only once. General study results and limits: Day-60 TCRbeta diversity that was high in some patients was derived from surviving recipient T cells and thymic progenitors. T cells produced anew were the main source of T-cell counts and diversity one year after transplant.

This CDR3 is 17 amino acids long. V gave up 1 base and J gave up 5 bases, with 20 bases separating them. Germline loops: CDR1 SGHTA, CDR2 FQGNSA. The chain has TRBV7-2 and TRBJ2-5, with D possibly called TRBD1 or TRBD2 (5 bases each). This sequence was found in a boy under two years old who had a stem cell transplant for SCID, so the T cells may come from the graft donor. This material consisted of PBMCs, mostly from graft donor cells, taken 360 days after TCRalphabeta/CD19-depleted stem cell transplant. The CDR3 DNA is TGTGCCAGCAGCTTAGTGAAGTCGAGGGGTTTTAGGGAGACCCAGTACTTC. Its translation: CASSLVKSRGFRETQYF.